This T cell receptor beta chain was profiled in a study of T cell responses to AZD1222 COVID-19 vaccine. Study-wide results and limits: In the spike-specific TCR repertoire, nearly half reportedly target unmutated variant regions. Females made up more of the donors, who were largely white British, and clonal diversity may have come out too low.

Using immunoSEQ multiplex PCR, the repertoire was profiled, and TCRdb retains in-frame clones only, with some absent. The profile shows some 110,000 clones, 85% to 95% of them singletons. Trimming removed 2 bases from V and 1 base from J, with 12 bases in between. This CDR3 contains 16 residues. Germline V gives CDR1 MNHNS, CDR2 SASEGT. About this clone: What it binds is unknown.

The source is an adult in good health. The sequencing here drew on peripheral blood, taken on day 0 of AZD1222 vaccination. The chain combines TRBV6-1 with TRBJ1-5; D not resolved. The CDR3 nucleotides are TGTGCCAGCAGTGAATCAGTCGCGGAGAGCAATCAGCCCCAGCATTTT. Translating it yields CASSESVAESNQPQHF.